Listed here are 18 T cell receptor beta chains from one sample, sequenced in a study of control samples from healthy donors and cancer patients. Using immunoSEQ multiplex PCR, the repertoire was profiled, and TCRdb retains in-frame clones only, with some absent. Of approximately 120,000 clones in the sample, more than 75% were seen once. The sample taken for sequencing was blood. These receptors came from a man aged 18 to 30 in good health.

The DNA for the CDR3 is TGTGCCAGCTACAGGGGGGAGGTCTATGGCTACACCTTC. Translating gives CASYRGEVYGYTF. The V gene is TRBV28, the J gene TRBJ1-2, with 8 nucleotides matching TRBD1. This CDR3 contains 13 residues. Germline CDR1 is MDHEN and CDR2 is SYDVKM. Germline trimming cut 8 bases from V and 4 bases from J; bases unmatched to any gene: 6.

A word on this clone: This specimen includes other DNA sequences encoding the same CDR3. The chain employs TRBV6-6 and TRBJ1-1, with D perhaps TRBD1 (6 bases). This CDR3 contains 11 residues. The germline gives CDR1 MNHNY, CDR2 SVGAGI (reference sequence). V was pared by 9 bases and J by 8 bases, with 13 bases between. CDR3 protein: CASSLGQEAFF. The CDR3 bases are TGTGCCAGTAGCTTAGGACAGGAAGCTTTCTTT.

V and J are TRBV7-9 and TRBJ2-5, with D perhaps given as TRBD1 or TRBD2 (6 bases each). Trimming took 2 bases from V and 3 from J, leaving 10 bases between them. The CDR3 sequence is 14 residues long. Germline CDR1 is SEHNR and CDR2 is FQNEAQ (reference sequence). For the CDR3, the DNA is TGTGCCAGCAGCTTAAGGAGGGGGGAAGAGACCCAGTACTTC. Its translation is CASSLRRGEETQYF.

This chain joins TRBV6-6 and TRBJ1-5; D might be TRBD1 (6 bases). V was trimmed by 6 bases and J by 2 bases, leaving 11 bases between them. CDR1 and CDR2 (germline): MNHNY, SVGAGI (reference sequence). The CDR3 covers 14 residues. The CDR3 protein is CASSQEGGNQPQHF. The CDR3 DNA reads TGTGCCAGCAGCCAAGAGGGGGGCAATCAGCCCCAGCATTTT.

The chain has TRBV7-6 and TRBJ1-2; D call uncertain. The V and J ends lost 1 base and 8 bases respectively, with 11 bases between them. CDR3 length equals 13 residues. CDR1 SGHVS and CDR2 FNYEAQ come from the germline V gene. The CDR3 reads CASSLDVGKGYTF. The CDR3 nucleotides are TGTGCCAGCAGCTTAGACGTGGGGAAAGGCTACACCTTC.

This chain uses TRBV25-1 with TRBJ1-1; weak D call: TRBD1 (6 bases). The CDR3 extends over 15 amino acids. The germline V and J ends were trimmed by 4 bases and 5 bases, with 17 bases remaining between them. CDR1 and CDR2 from the germline V gene are MGHDK and SYGVNS. The CDR3 coding sequence is TGTGCCAGCAGTGCCCCGGAGGCAGGGGAAACTGAAGCTTTCTTT. Residues: CASSAPEAGETEAFF.

The genes are TRBV15 and TRBJ2-7, with D possibly matching TRBD2 (6 bases). The CDR3 has 16 residues. Germline V lookup: CDR1 LNHNV, CDR2 YYDKDF (reference sequence). Trimming took off 0 bases at V and 4 bases at J, with 16 bases between the two ends. This chain's CDR3 is CATSRDQTSRRYEQYF. CDR3 nucleotide sequence: TGTGCCACCAGCAGAGACCAGACTAGTCGGCGGTACGAGCAGTACTTC. Full variable domain (missing parts from reference TRBV15 and TRBJ2-7): DAMVIQNPRYQVTQFGKPVTLSCSQTLNHNVMYWYQQKSSQAPKLLFHYYDKDFNNEADTPDNFQSRRPNTSFCFLDIRSPGLGDTAMYLCATSRDQTSRRYEQYFGPGTRLTVT.

This clone appeared once. The gene calls are TRBV5-1 and TRBJ2-1, with D possibly matching TRBD2 (5 bases). The germline gives CDR1 SGHRS, CDR2 YFSETQ. This CDR3 contains 14 residues. Trimming pared 4 bases from V and 9 bases from J, leaving 17 bases between. CDR3 region: CASSIRTTEGEQFF. CDR3 DNA sequence: TGCGCCAGCAGCATCCGGACCACCGAGGGTGAGCAGTTCTTC.

The chain employs TRBV29-1 and TRBJ2-1; D is perhaps TRBD2 (6 bases). Trimming cost V 6 bases and J 0 bases, with 12 bases left between them. The CDR3 runs 14 residues. Germline-derived CDR1 and CDR2 are SQVTM and ANQGSEA. As DNA, the CDR3 is TGCAGCGTAGATAGCGGAGGCTCCTACAATGAGCAGTTCTTC. The encoded protein is CSVDSGGSYNEQFF.

CDR3 loop: CASSLTSGPWVEQYF. The CDR3 DNA sequence: TGTGCCAGCAGCTTGACTAGCGGCCCATGGGTGGAGCAGTACTTC. The J gene is TRBJ2-7, the V gene TRBV7-2, with TRBD2 matching over 9 bases. Germline V gene data show CDR1 as SGHTA and CDR2 as FQGNSA. This CDR3 has 15 amino acids. Germline trimming cut 3 bases from V and 7 bases from J; bases unmatched to any gene: 10.

The chain uses TRBV9 and TRBJ2-7; tentative D call: TRBD1 (6 bases). V lost 3 bases and J lost 3, with 10 bases in between. This CDR3 contains 13 residues. Germline assignment: CDR1 SGDLS and CDR2 YYNGEE. The DNA of the CDR3 is TGTGCCAGCAGCGACTACAGGGACTACGAGCAGTACTTC. This sequence encodes CASSDYRDYEQYF. Drawing the rest from reference TRBV9 and TRBJ2-7, the complete variable domain is DSGVTQTPKHLITATGQRVTLRCSPRSGDLSVYWYQQSLDQGLQFLIQYYNGEERAKGNILERFSAQQFPDLHSELNLSSLELGDSALYFCASSDYRDYEQYFGPGTRLTVT.

This clone has a single count. J is TRBJ2-7 and V is TRBV19; possibly TRBD2 for D (5 bases). The V and J ends lost 6 bases and 7 bases respectively, with 25 bases between them. Looked up from germline, CDR1 is LNHDA and CDR2 is SQIVND (reference sequence). The CDR3 runs to 16 residues. The CDR3 DNA reads as TGTGCCAGTAGCCGTCGTCGGACTCATCCTGATGAGGAGCAGTACTTC. Its translation: CASSRRRTHPDEEQYF.

The chain employs TRBV19 and TRBJ2-7; D is possibly TRBD1 (5 bases). Trimming shortened V by 3 bases and J by 0 bases, and 15 bases separated the two germline ends. The germline V gene has CDR1 LNHDA and CDR2 SQIVND (reference sequence). CDR3 size: 16 residues. CDR3 residues: CASSMFVTASSYEQYF. The CDR3 coding sequence is TGTGCCAGTAGTATGTTTGTGACAGCAAGCTCCTACGAGCAGTACTTC.

The rearrangement links TRBV10-3 to TRBJ2-7, with 9 bases that match TRBD1. The CDR3 consists of 14 residues. The J segment lost 5 bases and the V segment lost 4 bases, leaving 6 bases of the junction unmatched. CDR1 and CDR2 (germline): ENHRY, SYGVKD. The CDR3 DNA sequence: TGTGCCATCAGTGCTCTCACAGGGGGCGACGAGCAGTACTTC. Translation gives CAISALTGGDEQYF.

The gene calls are TRBV30 and TRBJ1-2; 9 bases line up with TRBD1. Germline trimming cut 2 bases from V and 7 bases from J; bases unmatched to any gene: 11. Germline loops: CDR1 GTSNPN, CDR2 SVGIG (reference sequence). The CDR3 is made up of 15 amino acids. The CDR3 DNA follows: TGTGCCTGGAGTTGGACGGGACAGGGCATGGCTGGCTACACCTTC. It yields the protein CAWSWTGQGMAGYTF.

In its sample, this clone was seen once. This chain joins TRBV6-5 and TRBJ2-7, with no clear D. CDR1 and CDR2 from the germline V gene are MNHEY and SVGAGI. V dropped 6 bases and J dropped 2 bases, with 8 bases sitting between them. The CDR3 extends over 12 amino acids. This CDR3 reads CASSRTAYEQYF. The CDR3 DNA is TGTGCCAGCAGCCGGACGGCCTACGAGCAGTACTTC.

The gene calls are TRBV13 and TRBJ2-7, with unresolved D. CDR3 length: 15 residues. V was pared by 5 bases and J by 2 bases, with 16 bases between. Germline CDR1 and CDR2: PRHDT and FYEKMQ (reference sequence). This CDR3 reads CASSDRQTWTYEQYF. The DNA for the CDR3 is TGTGCCAGCAGCGATCGTCAAACCTGGACCTACGAGCAGTACTTC.

The CDR3 DNA reads as TGTGCCAGCAGCTTAACAAGGACAGGGGGCAGTCAGCCCCAGCATTTT. Its translation is CASSLTRTGGSQPQHF. This sequence joins TRBV7-2 and TRBJ1-5; TRBD1 matches at 11 bases. CDR3 size: 16 residues. V gave up 2 bases and J gave up 6 bases; unmatched junction bases: 6. In germline, CDR1 is SGHTA, CDR2 FQGNSA.